Included here is one T cell receptor beta chain sequence, with context. This CDR3 is built from 16 residues. Germline V lookup: CDR1 LNHDA, CDR2 SQIVND (reference sequence). The V gene end was trimmed by 3 bases and the J gene end by 3 bases; junction bases not matched to a gene: 3. This specimen comes from a study of blood T cell repertoires in COVID-19. As handled by the study authors: Nucleated cell counts were estimated from reference gene primer amplification. The repertoire was sequenced with immunoSEQ multiplex PCR; TCRdb's copy has only in-frame clones and lacks some. V and J calls and clone size are as listed in that table; D and trimming were resolved from the DNA. The table records approximately 150,000 clones, approximately 87% of them present only once.

This sequence joins TRBV19 and TRBJ2-1, with 12 bases matching TRBD2. The sequence came from a man over 45 in a cohort exposed to, infected with or recovered from COVID-19 (not recorded which). Sequenced: PBMCs or T cells enriched from blood (not recorded which). The CDR3 protein is CASSISSGGVYNEQFF. CDR3 nucleotides: TGTGCCAGTAGTATCTCTAGCGGGGGGGTCTACAATGAGCAGTTCTTC. The whole variable domain, remainder taken from reference TRBV19 and TRBJ2-1, is DGGITQSPKYLFRKEGQNVTLSCEQNLNHDAMYWYRQDPGQGLRLIYYSQIVNDFQKGDIAEGYSVSREKKESFPLTVTSAQKNPTAFYLCASSISSGGVYNEQFFGPGTRLTVL.